The T cell receptor (beta chain) described here comes from a study of blood T cell repertoires in COVID-19. Between the trimmed V and J ends, which lost 2 bases and 7 bases, there was a span of 15 bases. Germline V lookup: CDR1 MGHRA, CDR2 YSYEKL. The CDR3 totals 15 residues. Authors' analysis steps: Counts of nucleated cells, estimated from reference gene primer amplification, were obtained. Sequenced by immunoSEQ multiplex PCR; TCRdb stores in-frame clones only, minus some. That table gives V, J and clone size, and the DNA gave D and trimming. The sample records approximately 310,000 clones, around 85% being singletons. Allocation to cohorts depended on clinical history reported by the participants. This clone was observed a single time.

Sample: PBMCs or T cells enriched from blood (not recorded which). The receptor's source is a woman aged 25 to 45 who had been exposed to COVID-19. The chain links TRBV4-1 to TRBJ2-1; TRBD2 is a possible D gene (6 bases). In DNA, the CDR3 is TGCGCCAGCAGCCAATTTCGGCGGGAAGGTAATGAGCAGTTCTTC. Translated: CASSQFRREGNEQFF.